This T cell receptor beta chain was identified during a study of CD8+CD57+ T cells in acquired aplastic anemia. Genomic DNA provided the template from which TCR beta VDJ and CDR3 profiles were obtained. Each CDR3 protein gets one entry after TCRdb re-called the reads with MiXCR. Among around 150,000 distinct CDR3 sequences listed, less than 45% were seen once. To note about this clonotype: The junction shows a germline mismatch at one end, possibly a read error.

Specimen: sorted CD4+, CD8+, or CD8+CD57+ T cells (not recorded which) from PBMCs. The clonotype originates from a human donor in good health, serving as a control.

The CDR3 DNA sequence: TGTGCCCGCAGCTTGTTTAATCAGGGACACTATGGCTACACCTTC. Translating it yields CARSLFNQGHYGYTF. V gene TRBV5-5 combines with J gene TRBJ1-2, with D maybe TRBD1 (5 bases). This CDR3 has 15 residues. Germline values: CDR1 SGHKS, CDR2 YYEKEE (reference sequence). The complete variable domain, with remaining parts taken from reference TRBV5-5 and TRBJ1-2, reads DAGVTQSPTHLIKTRGQQVTLRCSPISGHKSVSWYQQVLGQGPQFIFQYYEKEERGRGNFPDRFSARQFPNYSSELNVNALLLGDSALYLCARSLFNQGHYGYTFGSGTRLTVV.